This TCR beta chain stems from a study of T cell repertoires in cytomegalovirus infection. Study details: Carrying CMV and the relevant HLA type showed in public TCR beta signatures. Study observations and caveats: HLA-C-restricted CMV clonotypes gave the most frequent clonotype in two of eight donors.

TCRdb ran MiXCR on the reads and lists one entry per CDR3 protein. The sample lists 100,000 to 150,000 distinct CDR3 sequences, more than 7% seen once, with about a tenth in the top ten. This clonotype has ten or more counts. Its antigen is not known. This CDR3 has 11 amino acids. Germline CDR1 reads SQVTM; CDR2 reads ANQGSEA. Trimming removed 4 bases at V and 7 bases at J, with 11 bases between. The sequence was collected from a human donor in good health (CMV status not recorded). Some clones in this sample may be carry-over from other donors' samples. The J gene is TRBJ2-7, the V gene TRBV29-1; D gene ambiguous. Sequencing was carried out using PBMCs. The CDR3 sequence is CSVAHRVEQYF. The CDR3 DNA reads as TGCAGCGTTGCCCACCGAGTAGAGCAGTACTTC.